This record covers a single TCR beta chain. The target antigen is unknown. These data belong to a study of cytomegalovirus exposure and HLA in healthy donors. The PCR made use of 60 Vbeta and 13 Jbeta primers. Libraries were prepared by immunoSEQ multiplex PCR; TCRdb keeps only in-frame clonotypes and omits some of them. The repertoire holds about 160,000 clones, with approximately 70% as singletons. This CDR3 spans 16 amino acids. The junction had 9 bases not matched to a gene; V was cut back by 3 bases and J by 7 bases. CDR1 and CDR2 from the germline V gene are MGHRA and YSYEKL. Study-wide results and caveats: Later on, a genetic analysis was performed. It linked a missense variant in DCLRE1C with V- and J-gene trimming of TCR beta.

The TCR was taken from a woman between 18 and 30 years old in good health and CMV-seronegative. The material sequenced was PBMCs. The chain has TRBV4-1 and TRBJ2-5; 12 bases map to TRBD2. CDR3 DNA sequence: TGCGCCAGCAGCCAGTCGACTAGCGGGGGTCGGGGGACCCAGTACTTC. Translation: CASSQSTSGGRGTQYF.